These 31 T cell receptor beta chains were sequenced from one sample in a study of T cell repertoires in cytomegalovirus infection. Their cognate antigens are unknown. TCRdb used MiXCR to reprocess the reads, holding one entry per CDR3 protein. The sample includes 100,000 to 150,000 distinct CDR3 sequences, 20% to 30% of them seen just once. The sequencing sample was made of PBMCs, sequenced either directly or after in vitro stimulation (not recorded which). All receptors derive from a human donor in good health (CMV status not recorded). Some clones in this sample may be carry-over from other donors' samples.

This clonotype has only a few counts. The V call is TRBV20-1, the J call TRBJ2-7; 11 nucleotides line up with TRBD2. CDR1 DFQATT and CDR2 SNEGSKA come from the germline V gene (reference sequence). The CDR3 has 15 residues. With 3 bases clipped from V and 4 bases from J, the junction kept 8 bases outside the gene matches. The DNA for the CDR3 is TGCAGTGCTAGCCCTAGCGGGAGGCCTTTTTACGAGCAGTACTTC. Translation: CSASPSGRPFYEQYF.

In its sample, this clonotype was seen many times. The chain links TRBV7-9 to TRBJ1-4, with D unclear. The germline V gene encodes CDR1 SEHNR and CDR2 FQNEAQ (reference sequence). V was pared by 3 bases and J by 10 bases, with 15 bases between. CDR3 length: 14 residues. CDR3 sequence reads: CASSLSTAGGKLFF. Here the CDR3 DNA reads TGTGCCAGCAGCTTGTCGACGGCCGGTGGAAAACTGTTTTTT.

The chain carries TRBV10-3 and TRBJ2-1; a possible D gene is TRBD2 (5 bases). V dropped 11 bases and J dropped 0 bases, with 14 bases sitting between them. The CDR3 spans 14 residues. Germline lookup yields CDR1 ENHRY and CDR2 SYGVKD. CDR3 coding DNA: TGTGCCTCCACGGAAGGAGGCTCCTACAATGAGCAGTTCTTC. The encoded protein is CASTEGGSYNEQFF.

In this sample, this clonotype turned up a few times. V is TRBV7-3 and J is TRBJ2-3, with D uncertain. From germline, CDR1 is SGHTA and CDR2 FQGTGA. V shed 2 bases and J shed 4 bases, with 7 bases lying between them. CDR3 length: 13 amino acids. The CDR3 DNA reads TGTGCCAGCAGCTTACTTTTGGCAGATACGCAGTATTTT. Protein product: CASSLLLADTQYF. Combining the CDR3 with reference TRBV7-3 and TRBJ2-3 gives the whole variable domain GAGVSQTPSNKVTEKGKYVELRCDPISGHTALYWYRQSLGQGPEFLIYFQGTGAADDSGLPNDRFFAVRPEGSVSTLKIQRTERGDSAVYLCASSLLLADTQYFGPGTRLTVL.

This clonotype was counted a few times. The chain couples TRBV10-3 to TRBJ1-2; D unresolved. The CDR3 runs to 14 residues. In germline, CDR1 is ENHRY, CDR2 SYGVKD. V was pared by 3 bases and J by 2 bases, with 10 bases between. CDR3 sequence reads: CAISDRIANYGYTF. CDR3 nucleotide sequence: TGTGCCATCAGTGATCGTATAGCGAACTATGGCTACACCTTC.

A few counts support this clonotype. The CDR3 coding sequence is TGTGCCAGTAGTTGGCAGGAGAACACTGAAGCTTTCTTT. As protein: CASSWQENTEAFF. The V gene is TRBV19, the J gene TRBJ1-1; no firm D call. The CDR3 runs 13 residues. Trimming took 5 bases from V and 1 from J, leaving 8 bases between them. Germline loops: CDR1 LNHDA, CDR2 SQIVND (reference sequence).

This clonotype has a count of ten or more. CDR3 protein: CASSQGLADYNEQFF. CDR3 DNA sequence: TGCGCCAGCAGCCAAGGACTAGCGGACTACAATGAGCAGTTCTTC. This chain links TRBV4-3 with TRBJ2-1, with 9 bases lining up with TRBD2. Germline assignment: CDR1 LGHNA and CDR2 YSLEER. This CDR3 is built from 15 residues. Trimming took 1 base from V and 3 from J; bases not matched to a gene: 1.

This clonotype is large within its sample. The DNA for the CDR3 is TGTGCCAGCAGCTCCCCCGGGGCGTGGCAAGAGACCCAGTACTTC. This codes for CASSSPGAWQETQYF. The chain links TRBV7-8 to TRBJ2-5, with D possibly being TRBD1 or TRBD2 (5 bases each). Germline V gene data show CDR1 as SGHVS and CDR2 as FQNEAQ. CDR3 size: 15 residues. V dropped 4 bases and J dropped 2 bases, with 14 bases sitting between them.

This clonotype was picked up many times. The chain couples TRBV7-6 to TRBJ2-5; 12 bases match TRBD2. The CDR3 covers 18 residues. V trimming: 3 bases; J trimming: 3 bases; junction bases outside the gene matches: 11. Germline loops: CDR1 SGHVS, CDR2 FNYEAQ. The CDR3 loop reads CASSFSAYRLAGEETQYF. The CDR3 coding sequence is TGTGCCAGCAGCTTTAGCGCCTACAGACTAGCGGGGGAAGAGACCCAGTACTTC.

This clonotype occurred a few times. The V gene is TRBV5-1, the J gene TRBJ2-7; 7 nucleotides line up with TRBD2. This CDR3 is built from 15 residues. The germline V gene encodes CDR1 SGHRS and CDR2 YFSETQ. The trim removed 3 bases at V and 3 bases at J, leaving 9 bases unmatched. CDR3 loop: CASSYLSGDRYEQYF. The CDR3, as DNA: TGCGCCAGCAGCTACTTAAGCGGGGATCGCTACGAGCAGTACTTC.

The CDR3 nucleotides are TGTGCCAGTAAGCGCCACAGTCAAGAAGAGACCCAGTACTTC. This sequence encodes CASKRHSQEETQYF. The V call is TRBV19, the J call TRBJ2-5; D is unclear. V lost 7 bases and J 3 bases, leaving 15 bases between the germline ends. Germline V gives CDR1 LNHDA, CDR2 SQIVND (reference sequence). The CDR3 spans 14 residues.

The chain employs TRBV7-9 and TRBJ1-5; D remains unclear. Between the trimmed V and J ends, which lost 5 bases and 9 bases, there was a span of 11 bases. Germline-derived CDR1 and CDR2 are SEHNR and FQNEAQ (reference sequence). The CDR3 contains 12 residues. The CDR3 DNA reads TGTGCCAGCAGCCATGGAGAGGTGCCCCAGCATTTT. The encoded protein is CASSHGEVPQHF.

The chain uses TRBV5-6 and TRBJ2-5; 7 bases match TRBD1. The CDR3 extends over 13 amino acids. V trimming: 4 bases; J trimming: 3 bases; junction bases outside the gene matches: 3. Germline CDR1 SGHDT, CDR2 YYEEEE. The CDR3 DNA reads as TGTGCCAGCAGCCTCGGGACAGAAGAGACCCAGTACTTC. Translating gives CASSLGTEETQYF.

This clonotype was observed a handful of times. This chain uses TRBV7-9 with TRBJ1-4; a possible D gene is TRBD1 (6 bases). CDR1 is SEHNR and CDR2 is FQNEAQ in the germline V gene (reference sequence). V gave up 8 bases and J gave up 8 bases, with 9 bases separating them. This CDR3 comprises 11 residues. The CDR3 protein is CASDGGEKLFF. CDR3 in DNA: TGTGCCAGCGACGGGGGCGAAAAACTGTTTTTT.

V and J are TRBV29-1 and TRBJ1-1; D call uncertain. Per the germline V gene, CDR1 is SQVTM and CDR2 is ANQGSEA. The CDR3 length is 13 residues. The germline V and J ends were trimmed by 3 bases and 3 bases, with 11 bases remaining between them. This CDR3 reads CSVDNPGDTEAFF. For the CDR3, the DNA is TGCAGCGTTGATAACCCCGGGGACACTGAAGCTTTCTTT.

Ten or more counts support this clonotype. This chain joins TRBV7-2 and TRBJ2-4, with no clear D. V was shortened by 6 bases and J by 2 bases, with 11 bases between the two germline ends. This CDR3 has 14 amino acids. Germline CDR1 and CDR2: SGHTA and FQGNSA. CDR3 loop: CASSSRVSKNIQYF. CDR3 nucleotides: TGTGCCAGCAGTTCACGGGTCTCCAAAAACATTCAGTACTTC.

This clonotype was seen only a few times. This chain uses TRBV25-1 with TRBJ2-2; tentative D call: TRBD1 (6 bases). The V gene lost 6 bases and the J gene lost 4 bases, with 9 bases spanning the gap. Germline V gives CDR1 MGHDK, CDR2 SYGVNS. The CDR3 sequence is 13 residues long. CDR3 in amino acids: CASRPTGTGELFF. The CDR3, as DNA: TGTGCCAGCAGGCCGACAGGCACCGGGGAGCTGTTTTTT.

This chain links TRBV7-9 with TRBJ2-7, with TRBD1 matching 7 bases. CDR1 is SEHNR and CDR2 is FQNEAQ in the germline V gene (reference sequence). V lost 5 bases, J lost 2 bases, and 9 bases stayed unmatched. This CDR3 comprises 15 residues. DNA for the CDR3: TGTGCCAGCAGCGGAGGACAGGTAACCGCCTACGAGCAGTACTTC. It translates to CASSGGQVTAYEQYF.

This clonotype was recorded a few times. The chain is built from TRBV6-2 or TRBV6-3 and TRBJ1-3; 8 positions match TRBD1. The CDR3 has 18 residues. Trimming removed 7 bases from V and 0 bases from J; junction bases left unmatched: 14. Germline CDR1 is MNHEY and CDR2 is SVGEGT. CDR3 sequence: CASNFDPGQDRSGNTIYF. The DNA for the CDR3 is TGTGCCAGCAACTTTGACCCGGGACAGGACCGCTCTGGAAACACCATATATTTT.

The chain couples TRBV4-3 to TRBJ2-1, with 7 bases lining up with TRBD2. Trimming removed 4 bases from V and 6 bases from J; junction bases left unmatched: 9. CDR1 and CDR2 (germline): LGHNA, YSLEER. The CDR3 has 15 amino acids. CDR3 region: CASSRGRGGFNEQFF. CDR3 coding DNA: TGCGCCAGCAGCCGCGGCCGGGGAGGGTTCAATGAGCAGTTCTTC.

This rearrangement joins TRBV6-2 or TRBV6-3 to TRBJ2-5; 12 nucleotides match TRBD2. Germline lookup yields CDR1 MNHEY and CDR2 SVGEGT. V lost 5 bases and J lost 5; bases outside the gene matches: 9. CDR3 length: 16 residues. The CDR3 loop is CASSTPGTSGRETQYF. The CDR3 DNA reads TGTGCCAGCAGTACCCCCGGGACTAGCGGGCGCGAGACCCAGTACTTC.

This clonotype was observed at least ten times. This chain uses TRBV6-6 with TRBJ2-6; 7 bases map to TRBD1. J was trimmed by 2 bases and V by 2 bases; bases with no gene match: 9. Germline V gene sequence: CDR1 MNHNY, CDR2 SVGAGI (reference sequence). The CDR3 is 18 amino acids. CDR3 in DNA: TGTGCCAGCAGTTACCCAGGGGGTACGGGACCTGGGGCCAACGTCCTGACTTTC. Its protein is CASSYPGGTGPGANVLTF.

This clonotype has just a few counts. This rearrangement joins TRBV6-5 to TRBJ1-1; D remains ambiguous. The CDR3 has 11 amino acids. Trimming stripped 7 bases from V and 3 bases from J, with 6 bases between. From germline, CDR1 is MNHEY and CDR2 SVGAGI. CDR3 in amino acids: CASKSDTEAFF. The CDR3 nucleotides read TGTGCCAGCAAAAGCGACACTGAAGCTTTCTTT.

The chain employs TRBV20-1 and TRBJ2-7, with D perhaps TRBD1 or TRBD2 (5 bases each). V lost 0 bases and J lost 3, with 15 bases in between. The CDR3 spans 15 residues. CDR1 and CDR2 from the germline V gene are DFQATT and SNEGSKA (reference sequence). CDR3: CSARDGRDPGYEQYF. The CDR3 DNA reads TGCAGTGCTAGAGATGGCCGGGACCCCGGCTACGAGCAGTACTTC.

This clonotype was recorded many times. The chain recombines TRBV12-3 or TRBV12-4 with TRBJ1-6, with D maybe TRBD1 (5 bases). The V end lost 1 base, the J end lost 10 bases, and 14 bases lay between the germline ends. This CDR3 has 15 amino acids. The CDR3 DNA reads as TGTGCCAGCAGTTTAGTCGGGGGTACTGGGTCACCCCTCCACTTT. Amino acids: CASSLVGGTGSPLHF.

The rearrangement uses TRBV29-1 and TRBJ2-1; no clear D. The germline V gene encodes CDR1 SQVTM and CDR2 ANQGSEA. The germline V and J ends were trimmed by 4 bases and 8 bases, with 12 bases remaining between them. The CDR3 length is 12 residues. The CDR3 is CSVGKSGDEQFF. CDR3 DNA sequence: TGCAGCGTTGGTAAGTCCGGCGATGAGCAGTTCTTC.

In this sample, this clonotype turned up once. V is TRBV7-4 and J is TRBJ1-2, with D maybe TRBD1 (6 bases). The germline CDR1 and CDR2 sequences are SGHVT and SQSDAQ. There are 14 residues in the CDR3. Trimming removed 5 bases from V and 7 bases from J, with 17 bases in between. This CDR3 reads CASSPLGGGAGYTF. DNA of the CDR3: TGTGCCAGCAGCCCCCTGGGGGGCGGCGCTGGCTACACCTTC.

This clonotype was seen many times. CDR3 DNA: TGTGCCAGCAGTCCCTTTGACAGGGGGCCTCAGAGCGGGGAGCTGTTTTTT. Encoded protein: CASSPFDRGPQSGELFF. The V call is TRBV12-3 or TRBV12-4, the J call TRBJ2-2; 10 bases agree with TRBD1. The CDR3 has 17 amino acids. The ends lost 5 bases at V and 7 bases at J; junction bases unmatched: 13.

The table lists this clonotype with many counts. The V gene is TRBV7-2, the J gene TRBJ2-2, with D perhaps assigned TRBD1 or TRBD2 (6 bases each). Trimming pared 1 base from V and 0 bases from J, leaving 12 bases between. This CDR3 comprises 17 residues. The germline V gene has CDR1 SGHTA and CDR2 FQGNSA. In DNA, the CDR3 is TGTGCCAGCAGCTTAGGTCCTAGGGGGGCGAACACCGGGGAGCTGTTTTTT. Translated, it gives CASSLGPRGANTGELFF.

At least ten counts were recorded for this clonotype. The chain couples TRBV7-2 to TRBJ2-7; no clear D. CDR3 length equals 16 residues. The V end was cut by 2 bases, the J end by 0 bases, with 14 bases between. CDR1 and CDR2 from the germline V gene are SGHTA and FQGNSA. CDR3 sequence reads: CASSLRTGENSYEQYF. In DNA, the CDR3 is TGTGCCAGCAGCTTAAGAACTGGAGAGAACTCCTACGAGCAGTACTTC. The full variable domain, completed using reference TRBV7-2 and TRBJ2-7, is GAGVSQSPSNKVTEKGKDVELRCDPISGHTALYWYRQSLGQGLEFLIYFQGNSAPDKSGLPSDRFSAERTGGSVSTLTIQRTQQEDSAVYLCASSLRTGENSYEQYFGPGTRLTVT.

This clonotype turned up a few times. The chain carries TRBV5-8 and TRBJ1-1, with 7 bases lining up with TRBD1. Trimming cost V 5 bases and J 4 bases; bases outside gene matches: 8. The CDR3 is 14 amino acids. Germline lookup yields CDR1 SGHTS and CDR2 YDEGEE. In DNA, the CDR3 is TGTGCCAGCAGGCGACAGGGTAGGGGCACTGAAGCTTTCTTT. It encodes CASRRQGRGTEAFF.